A selection of T cell receptor beta chains follows, all from one sample in a study of cytomegalovirus exposure and HLA in healthy donors. TCRdb's copy holds only in-frame clones and misses some; the assay was immunoSEQ multiplex PCR. The sample comprises approximately 150,000 clones, roughly three quarters of which are singletons, and approximately 0.94% rests with the top ten. The sample taken for sequencing was PBMCs. The receptors originated from a woman between 55 and 75 years old in good health and CMV-seronegative. CDR3s include the opening cysteine and the closing phenylalanine or tryptophan. The D gene is left open where the match is weak. The size field is filled for only some rows; it gives once, few, many or a size class.

j_call,d_call,clone_size,v_call,cdr3_nt,cdr3_aa
TRBJ2-3,TRBD2,.,TRBV7-9,TGTGCCAGCAGCCCGCCTGCCGGGACTAGAACGTCTGCGCAGTATTTT,CASSPPAGTRTSAQYF
TRBJ1-2,.,.,TRBV2,TGTGCCAGCAGCGTCATCCTGACAAGCCCTCGGGGCTACACCTTC,CASSVILTSPRGYTF
TRBJ1-4,TRBD1,.,TRBV6-5,TGTGCCAGCAATTCAGGGGGTTTAAATGAAAAACTGTTTTTT,CASNSGGLNEKLFF
TRBJ1-4,TRBD1,.,TRBV28,TGTGCCAGCAGCCTCGGGACAGCTGCAACTAATGAAAAACTGTTTTTT,CASSLGTAATNEKLFF
TRBJ2-1,TRBD1,few,TRBV2,TGTGCCAGCTCGGGACAGGGGGTCAATGAGCAGTTCTTC,CASSGQGVNEQFF
TRBJ1-2,.,few,TRBV29-1,TGCAGCGTTGGCCGGGACACCAACTATGGCTACACCTTC,CSVGRDTNYGYTF
TRBJ1-5,TRBD1,once,TRBV5-1,TGCGCCAGCAGCCAACAGGGGGGAAGGGGCAATCAGCCCCAGCATTTT,CASSQQGGRGNQPQHF
TRBJ1-2,.,.,TRBV5-1,TGCGCCAGCAGCACGACGGGTATGGAGCCGGGCTACACCTTC,CASSTTGMEPGYTF
TRBJ2-2,.,few,TRBV7-3,TGTGCCAGCAGCCTTGACATGAACACCGGGGAGCTGTTTTTT,CASSLDMNTGELFF
TRBJ2-7,TRBD1,.,TRBV6-5,TGTGCCAGCAGTTTGACCCGGGCAGGGGGCCTGGGGGAGCAGTACTTC,CASSLTRAGGLGEQYF
TRBJ2-1,.,once,TRBV29-1,TGCAGCGTTGGGGGGGTCACCTACAATGAGCAGTTCTTC,CSVGGVTYNEQFF
TRBJ2-7,TRBD2,.,TRBV4-1,TGCGCCAGCAGCCAAGTGGGTCTAGCGGGAGGGTACGAGCAGTACTTC,CASSQVGLAGGYEQYF
TRBJ1-2,.,.,TRBV9,TGTGCCAGCAGCGTAGGGACACACGCTAACTATGGCTACACCTTC,CASSVGTHANYGYTF
TRBJ2-5,.,few,TRBV9,TGTGCCAGCAGCGACTATCAGGGGCGGGAGACCCAGTACTTC,CASSDYQGRETQYF
TRBJ2-1,TRBD2,.,TRBV7-6,TGTGCCAGCAGCTCCAGAGGGACTAGCGGGAGTTATGAGCAGTTCTTC,CASSSRGTSGSYEQFF
TRBJ2-5,.,.,TRBV5-6,TGTGCCAGCAGCGCCCTCGGGGAAGTTACCCAGTACTTC,CASSALGEVTQYF
TRBJ2-2,.,.,TRBV7-7,TGTGCCAGCAGCGTCGAGGGATACACCGGGGAGCTGTTTTTT,CASSVEGYTGELFF
TRBJ1-2,.,.,TRBV9,TGTGCCAGCAGCGTATCCGAGGACAGCTTCTATGGCTACACCTTC,CASSVSEDSFYGYTF
TRBJ2-5,TRBD2,.,TRBV29-1,TGCAGCGCCGATAGGACGGGAGGCCCCCGGGAGACCCAGTACTTC,CSADRTGGPRETQYF
TRBJ1-2,.,.,TRBV7-3,TGTGCCAGCAGCTTAGTCCCGGGTAACTATGGCTACACCTTC,CASSLVPGNYGYTF
TRBJ1-4,TRBD1,.,TRBV7-9,TGTGCCAGCAGCTCAGAGGGGGCGGGTGAAAAACTGTTTTTT,CASSSEGAGEKLFF
TRBJ2-1,TRBD1,.,TRBV4-1,TGCGCCAGCAGCCAGTCCTTGACCCAGGGGGCCGTTCAAAAGCAGTTCTTC,CASSQSLTQGAVQKQFF
TRBJ1-4,.,once,TRBV14,TGTGCCAGCAGCCAAGCGGTAGCAGGGAAAGCTAATGAAAAACTGTTTTTT,CASSQAVAGKANEKLFF
TRBJ2-3,TRBD2,.,TRBV10-1,TGCGCCAGCAGTGAGGGCGGGAGGAGGGCAGATACGCAGTATTTT,CASSEGGRRADTQYF
TRBJ1-4,.,.,TRBV5-1,TGCGCCAGCAGCTTGGGAGGGGGTAATGAAAAACTGTTTTTT,CASSLGGGNEKLFF
TRBJ1-6,.,.,TRBV2,TGTGCCACCCTCGGAGGTTCTGGTTCACCCCTCCACTTT,CATLGGSGSPLHF
TRBJ2-7,TRBD1,.,TRBV5-1,TGCGCCAGCAGCAGAAGGAGGGACAGGGTAGGGGAGCAGTACTTC,CASSRRRDRVGEQYF
TRBJ2-7,TRBD1,.,TRBV6-1,TGTGCCAGCAGTGTCGACAGGGATACCTACGAGCAGTACTTC,CASSVDRDTYEQYF
TRBJ1-2,.,.,TRBV28,TGTGCCAGCAGTTTCGGGTACGGCTACACCTTC,CASSFGYGYTF
TRBJ1-4,.,.,TRBV5-1,TGCGCCAGCAGCTTGGCGACAACTAGAAATGAAAAACTGTTTTTT,CASSLATTRNEKLFF
TRBJ2-3,TRBD2,.,TRBV5-1,TGCGCCAGCAGCTCGGGACTAGCGGGAGGTGATACGCAGTATTTT,CASSSGLAGGDTQYF
TRBJ2-1,.,.,TRBV4-1,TGCGCCACAGGAGGTGGGAATAGGTACAATGAGCAGTTCTTC,CATGGGNRYNEQFF
TRBJ2-7,.,once,TRBV5-6,TGTGCCAGCAGCCCCCCTGGGCACCAAGAGCAGTACTTC,CASSPPGHQEQYF
TRBJ1-4,.,.,TRBV28,TGTGCCAGCAGTCCGACCCCGGGAGGGCCAAATGAAAAACTGTTTTTT,CASSPTPGGPNEKLFF
TRBJ1-3,.,.,TRBV28,TGTGCCAGCAGTTTATCGGGGGACTCTGGAAACACCATATATTTT,CASSLSGDSGNTIYF